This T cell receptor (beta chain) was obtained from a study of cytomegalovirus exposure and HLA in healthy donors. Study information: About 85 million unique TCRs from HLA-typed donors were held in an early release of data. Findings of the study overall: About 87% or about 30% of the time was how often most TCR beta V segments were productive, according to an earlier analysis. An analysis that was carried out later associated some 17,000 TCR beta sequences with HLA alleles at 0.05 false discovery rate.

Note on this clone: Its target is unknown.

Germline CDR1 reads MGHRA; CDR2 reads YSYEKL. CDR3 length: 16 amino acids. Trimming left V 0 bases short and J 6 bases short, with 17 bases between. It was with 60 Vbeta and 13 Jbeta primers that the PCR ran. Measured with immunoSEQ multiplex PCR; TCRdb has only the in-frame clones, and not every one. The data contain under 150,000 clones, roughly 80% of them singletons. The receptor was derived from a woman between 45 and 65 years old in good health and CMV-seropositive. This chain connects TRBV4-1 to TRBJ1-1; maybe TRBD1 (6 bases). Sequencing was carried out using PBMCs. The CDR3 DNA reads TGCGCCAGCAGCCAAGAGTTGGGGGGGCGCGGCGCTGAAGCTTTCTTT. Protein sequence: CASSQELGGRGAEAFF.